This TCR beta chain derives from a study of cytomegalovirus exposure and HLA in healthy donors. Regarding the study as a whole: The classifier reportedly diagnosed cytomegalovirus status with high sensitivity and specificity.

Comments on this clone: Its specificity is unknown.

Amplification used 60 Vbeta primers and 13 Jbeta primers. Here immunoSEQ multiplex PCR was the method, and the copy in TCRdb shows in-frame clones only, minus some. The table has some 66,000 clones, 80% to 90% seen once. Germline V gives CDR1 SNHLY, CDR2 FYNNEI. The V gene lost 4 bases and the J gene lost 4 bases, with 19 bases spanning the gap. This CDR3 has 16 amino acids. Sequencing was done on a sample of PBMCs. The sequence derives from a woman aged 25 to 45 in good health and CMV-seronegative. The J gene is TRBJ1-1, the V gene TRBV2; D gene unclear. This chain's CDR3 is CASSALSTRVGTEAFF. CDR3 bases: TGTGCCAGCAGTGCTCTTTCAACACGGGTGGGCACTGAAGCTTTCTTT.